This record looks at one T cell receptor (beta chain) sequence and its context. The CDR3 has 17 amino acids. Germline V gene data show CDR1 as LNHDA and CDR2 as SQIVND (reference sequence). With V trimmed by 2 bases and J by 0 bases, 7 bases remained unmatched. This sample is part of a study of blood T cell repertoires in COVID-19. Sequencing was performed with immunoSEQ multiplex PCR; in TCRdb, only in-frame clones are kept and a portion is missing. Among around 86,000 clones listed, approximately 85% were seen once. This clonotype originated in a human donor in a cohort sampled during active COVID-19. This chain connects TRBV19 to TRBJ2-3, with 8 bases fitting TRBD2. Sequences were obtained from peripheral blood. CDR3 in amino acids: CASSITMAGGSTDTQYF. Here the CDR3 DNA reads TGTGCCAGTAGTATAACGATGGCGGGAGGTAGCACAGATACGCAGTATTTT.